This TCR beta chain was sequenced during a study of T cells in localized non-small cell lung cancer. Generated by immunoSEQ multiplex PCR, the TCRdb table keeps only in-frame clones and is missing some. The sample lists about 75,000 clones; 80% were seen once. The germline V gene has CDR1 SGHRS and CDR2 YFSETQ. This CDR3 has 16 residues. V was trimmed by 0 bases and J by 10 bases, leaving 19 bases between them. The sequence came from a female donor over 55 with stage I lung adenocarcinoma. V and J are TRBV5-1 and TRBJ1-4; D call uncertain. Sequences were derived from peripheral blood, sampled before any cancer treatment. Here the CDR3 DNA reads TGCGCCAGCAGCTTGGACGGTTTATACCGAGTAGGAAAACTGTTTTTT. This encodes CASSLDGLYRVGKLFF.